This is a list of T cell receptor beta chains from one sample in a study of blood T cell repertoires in COVID-19. TCRdb keeps only in-frame clones here, not all; method: immunoSEQ multiplex PCR. The sample comprises over 200,000 clones, about 87% of which are singletons, and approximately 2.3% rests with the top ten. Sequencing input: PBMCs or T cells enriched from blood (not recorded which). The receptor source for this set is a woman aged 35 to 49 with acute COVID-19. Both conserved end residues are part of each CDR3.

cdr3_length: 15; j_call: TRBJ2-2; v_call: TRBV6-5; cdr3_aa: CASTSYEGLAGELFF
cdr3_length: 14; j_call: TRBJ2-3; v_call: TRBV7-8; cdr3_aa: CASSLTESGDTQYF
cdr3_length: 14; j_call: TRBJ1-5; v_call: TRBV29-1; cdr3_aa: CSVDLGEDNQPQHF
cdr3_length: 15; j_call: TRBJ1-4; v_call: TRBV21-1; cdr3_aa: CASSKRRFPNEKLFF
cdr3_length: 16; j_call: TRBJ2-1; v_call: TRBV5-1; cdr3_aa: CASSLASGSWGNEQFF
cdr3_length: 17; j_call: TRBJ2-2; v_call: TRBV10-3; cdr3_aa: CAIRRLAGDRGAGELFF
cdr3_length: 13; j_call: TRBJ1-2; v_call: TRBV10-2; cdr3_aa: CASAGGSNYGYTF
cdr3_length: 15; j_call: TRBJ1-6; v_call: TRBV4-3; cdr3_aa: CASSQDWRSFAPLHF
cdr3_length: 15; j_call: TRBJ2-7; v_call: TRBV27; cdr3_aa: CASSLGTGDAWEQYF
cdr3_length: 18; j_call: TRBJ2-3; v_call: TRBV3-1/TRBV3-2; cdr3_aa: CASSQDVLASGRTDTQYF